The 21 T cell receptor beta chains below come from one sample, sequenced in a study of CD8 T cells in ankylosing spondylitis. TCRdb passed the 5' RACE reads through MiXCR, listing each CDR3 protein once. The data hold 150,000 or so distinct CDR3 sequences, with around 32% observed a single time. The source material was synovial fluid, either unsorted or a sorted T cell fraction (not recorded which). Receptors were obtained from a male donor with ankylosing spondylitis.

CDR3 nucleotide sequence: TGCAGCGTTGCCCCAAGCGATGGGCGAGATACGCAGTATTTT. This gives the protein CSVAPSDGRDTQYF. V and J are TRBV29-1 and TRBJ2-3; D ambiguous. The CDR3 runs 14 residues. V gave up 4 bases and J gave up 5 bases, with 16 bases separating them. The germline CDR1 and CDR2 sequences are SQVTM and ANQGSEA.

The gene calls are TRBV12-3 or TRBV12-4 and TRBJ2-2; TRBD2 matches at 14 bases. The CDR3 is 18 amino acids. V shed 5 bases, J shed 2 bases, and the junction held 7 bases outside the gene matches. CDR3 sequence (DNA): TGTGCCAGCAGTCTGCTGGGACTAGCGGGGGACAACACCGGGGAGCTGTTTTTT. The encoded protein is CASSLLGLAGDNTGELFF.

This clonotype was recorded a few times. V is TRBV27 and J is TRBJ1-1, with D possibly TRBD1 on 5 matching bases. Trimming shortened V by 5 bases and J by 5 bases, and 21 bases separated the two germline ends. CDR1 is MNHEY and CDR2 is SMNVEV in the germline V gene (reference sequence). The CDR3 sequence is 16 residues long. The CDR3 is CASSLFGQKGRTEAFF. The DNA for the CDR3 is TGTGCCAGCAGTCTATTTGGCCAAAAGGGGAGAACTGAAGCTTTCTTT.

This clonotype was seen many times. The V call is TRBV7-8, the J call TRBJ2-1; TRBD2 matches 16 bases. There are 20 residues in the CDR3. CDR1 SGHVS and CDR2 FQNEAQ come from the germline V gene. V shed 5 bases, J shed 9 bases, and the junction held 19 bases outside the gene matches. The chain's CDR3 is CASSPYRVPTGLAGGGEQFF. Written as DNA, the CDR3 is TGTGCCAGCAGCCCCTATCGGGTTCCGACGGGACTAGCGGGAGGGGGTGAGCAGTTCTTC. Combining the CDR3 with reference TRBV7-8 and TRBJ2-1 gives the whole variable domain GAGVSQSPRYKVAKRGQDVALRCDPISGHVSLFWYQQALGQGPEFLTYFQNEAQLDKSGLPSDRFFAERPEGSVSTLKIQRTQQEDSAVYLCASSPYRVPTGLAGGGEQFFGPGTRLTVL.

This chain joins TRBV5-1 and TRBJ2-5; TRBD2 matches at 12 bases. Per the germline V gene, CDR1 is SGHRS and CDR2 is YFSETQ. V shed 4 bases, J shed 5 bases, and the junction held 9 bases outside the gene matches. The CDR3 sequence is 16 residues long. The CDR3 protein is CASSTGLAGSAETQYF. CDR3 nucleotide sequence: TGCGCCAGCAGCACCGGACTAGCGGGGTCAGCCGAGACCCAGTACTTC.

This clonotype was observed a few times. The J gene is TRBJ2-7, the V gene TRBV20-1; 7 positions match TRBD1. Trimming at V came to 6 bases and at J to 1 base, leaving 12 bases not matched to a gene. The germline CDR1 and CDR2 sequences are DFQATT and SNEGSKA (reference sequence). The CDR3 is 15 residues long. This CDR3 reads CSAYPSRDSSYEQYF. Written as DNA, the CDR3 is TGCAGTGCCTACCCTTCCCGGGACAGTTCCTACGAGCAGTACTTC.

V usage is TRBV18 and J usage is TRBJ1-1; D may be TRBD1 (5 bases). Trimming shortened V by 6 bases and J by 6 bases, and 14 bases separated the two germline ends. Germline V gene lookup returns CDR1 KGHSH and CDR2 LQKENI. The CDR3 is 13 residues long. The CDR3: CASSGTVPPEAFF. CDR3 in DNA: TGTGCCAGCTCGGGGACTGTACCCCCTGAAGCTTTCTTT.

A few counts support this clonotype. V gene TRBV7-2 combines with J gene TRBJ1-5, with 8 positions matching TRBD1. This CDR3 has 16 amino acids. Unmatched junction bases numbered 7, after V lost 5 bases and J lost 1 base. Germline V gene lookup returns CDR1 SGHTA and CDR2 FQGNSA. CDR3 protein: CASSEQGARSNQPQHF. DNA of the CDR3: TGTGCCAGCAGCGAGCAGGGGGCGAGGAGCAATCAGCCCCAGCATTTT.

The chain is built from TRBV12-3 or TRBV12-4 and TRBJ1-5, with D uncertain. CDR3 length: 14 residues. The V and J ends lost 1 base and 4 bases respectively, with 8 bases between them. The CDR3 region has the DNA TGTGCCAGCAGTTTAGAGGGTTCAAATCAGCCCCAGCATTTT. This codes for CASSLEGSNQPQHF.

The V and J genes are TRBV2 and TRBJ1-3; D gene ambiguous. This CDR3 contains 15 residues. The V end was cut by 0 bases, the J end by 0 bases, with 6 bases between. Germline V gene sequence: CDR1 SNHLY, CDR2 FYNNEI. The CDR3 DNA reads as TGTGCCAGCAGTGAAGCAAGGCGCTCTGGAAACACCATATATTTT. Its protein product is CASSEARRSGNTIYF.

Only a few counts were recorded for this clonotype. The genes are TRBV28 and TRBJ2-4; TRBD1 matches at 7 bases. Trimming at V came to 5 bases and at J to 4 bases, leaving 2 bases not matched to a gene. Germline V gene data show CDR1 as MDHEN and CDR2 as SYDVKM. CDR3 size: 13 residues. This CDR3 is CASSLQGKNIQYF. For the CDR3, the DNA is TGTGCCAGCAGTCTACAGGGGAAAAACATTCAGTACTTC.

The chain combines TRBV5-1 with TRBJ2-3; D is perhaps TRBD2 (5 bases). There are 16 residues in the CDR3. V dropped 6 bases and J dropped 2 bases, with 19 bases sitting between them. The germline gives CDR1 SGHRS, CDR2 YFSETQ. This CDR3 is CASNPRGIGSTDTQYF. CDR3 nucleotide sequence: TGCGCCAGCAACCCCCGGGGAATCGGGTCCACAGATACGCAGTATTTT. Combining the CDR3 with reference TRBV5-1 and TRBJ2-3 gives the whole variable domain KAGVTQTPRYLIKTRGQQVTLSCSPISGHRSVSWYQQTPGQGLQFLFEYFSETQRNKGNFPGRFSGRQFSNSRSEMNVSTLELGDSALYLCASNPRGIGSTDTQYFGPGTRLTVL.

This clonotype has at least ten counts. The J gene is TRBJ2-1, the V gene TRBV15; weak D call: TRBD2 (6 bases). V lost 0 bases, J lost 6 bases, and 18 bases lay in between. Germline V gene data show CDR1 as LNHNV and CDR2 as YYDKDF (reference sequence). The CDR3 contains 17 residues. CDR3 nucleotide sequence: TGTGCCACCAGCAGAGATAACGCGGGACGGAGTTTCAATGAGCAGTTCTTC. Its protein is CATSRDNAGRSFNEQFF.

The CDR3 DNA is TGTGCCAGCAGTTTCCCGTCCGGGATAGGTTCCTACGAGCAGTACTTC. Translation: CASSFPSGIGSYEQYF. This chain uses TRBV12-3 or TRBV12-4 with TRBJ2-7, with D possibly matching TRBD2 (5 bases). Trimming stripped 3 bases from V and 1 base from J, with 16 bases between. The CDR3 has 16 residues.

The chain joins TRBV3-1 to TRBJ1-4; D is uncertain. The V end lost 0 bases, the J end lost 5 bases, and 10 bases lay between the germline ends. This CDR3 contains 15 residues. Germline loops: CDR1 LGHDT, CDR2 YNNKEL (reference sequence). The CDR3 region has the DNA TGTGCCAGCAGCCAAGAGCGCCGGGGAAATGAAAAACTGTTTTTT. This gives the protein CASSQERRGNEKLFF.

V and J are TRBV7-2 and TRBJ1-2; a possible D gene is TRBD1 (5 bases). This CDR3 is 14 amino acids long. Per the germline V gene, CDR1 is SGHTA and CDR2 is FQGNSA. The V and J ends lost 4 bases and 8 bases respectively, with 17 bases between them. As DNA, the CDR3 is TGTGCCAGCAGCTCGTCTACAGGTTCCGAGGGCTACACCTTC. This encodes CASSSSTGSEGYTF.

The rearrangement uses TRBV20-1 and TRBJ1-2, with TRBD1 matching 7 bases. Germline loops: CDR1 DFQATT, CDR2 SNEGSKA (reference sequence). Trimming cost V 1 base and J 7 bases; bases outside gene matches: 3. CDR3 length equals 12 residues. As DNA, the CDR3 is TGCAGTGCTAGAGCCTCAGGGGGTGGCTACACCTTC. This codes for CSARASGGGYTF.

This clonotype occurred a few times. The chain carries TRBV7-9 and TRBJ1-6; 7 bases are a match to TRBD1. Germline loops: CDR1 SEHNR, CDR2 FQNEAQ (reference sequence). This CDR3 has 15 amino acids. Germline trimming cut 4 bases from V and 4 bases from J; bases unmatched to any gene: 4. Here the CDR3 DNA reads TGTGCCAGCAGCTCCGGACAGGAATATAATTCACCCCTCCACTTT. Translating it yields CASSSGQEYNSPLHF.

The chain employs TRBV2 and TRBJ2-3; 10 bases are a match to TRBD2. Losses at the gene ends were 6 bases for V and 5 bases for J; bases not matched to a gene: 11. The germline V gene has CDR1 SNHLY and CDR2 FYNNEI. This CDR3 has 16 amino acids. The CDR3 protein is CASSRGLAGVEDTQYF. DNA for the CDR3: TGTGCCAGCAGCCGAGGCCTAGCGGGAGTTGAAGATACGCAGTATTTT. Using reference TRBV2 and TRBJ2-3 for the parts outside the CDR3, the full variable domain is EPEVTQTPSHQVTQMGQEVILRCVPISNHLYFYWYRQILGQKVEFLVSFYNNEISEKSEIFDDQFSVERPDGSNFTLKIRSTKLEDSAMYFCASSRGLAGVEDTQYFGPGTRLTVL.

This clonotype was counted ten times or more. The chain employs TRBV10-3 and TRBJ2-3; D not certain. The CDR3 has 11 amino acids. V was trimmed by 4 bases and J by 4 bases, leaving 3 bases between them. Germline-derived CDR1 and CDR2 are ENHRY and SYGVKD. This chain's CDR3 is CAISVADTQYF. In nucleotides, the CDR3 is TGTGCCATCAGTGTGGCAGATACGCAGTATTTT.

This chain links TRBV28 with TRBJ2-2; D is unresolved. The CDR3 is made up of 12 amino acids. From germline, CDR1 is MDHEN and CDR2 SYDVKM. V was pared by 6 bases and J by 8 bases, with 10 bases between. CDR3 sequence (DNA): TGTGCCAGCAGCCTAAGATTGGGGGAGCTGTTTTTT. It encodes CASSLRLGELFF. The full variable domain, its missing parts supplied by reference TRBV28 and TRBJ2-2, is DVKVTQSSRYLVKRTGEKVFLECVQDMDHENMFWYRQDPGLGLRLIYFSYDVKMKEKGDIPEGYSVSREKKERFSLILESASTNQTSMYLCASSLRLGELFFGEGSRLTVL.